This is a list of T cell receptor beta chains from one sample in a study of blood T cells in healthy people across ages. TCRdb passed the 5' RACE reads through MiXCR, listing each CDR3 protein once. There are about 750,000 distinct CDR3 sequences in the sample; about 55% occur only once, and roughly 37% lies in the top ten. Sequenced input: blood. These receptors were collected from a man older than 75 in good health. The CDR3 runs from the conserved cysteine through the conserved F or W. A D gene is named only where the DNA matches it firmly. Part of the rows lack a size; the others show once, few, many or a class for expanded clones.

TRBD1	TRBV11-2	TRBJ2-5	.	TGTGCCAGCTCCTTAGACGACAGGGTTTTGGAGACCCAGTACTTC	CASSLDDRVLETQYF
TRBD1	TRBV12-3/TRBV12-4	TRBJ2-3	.	TGTGCCAGCAGTCCCCGGGGGACAGGGGAAACATACGCGTATTTT	CASSPRGTGETYAYF
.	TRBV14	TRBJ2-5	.	TGTGCCAGCAGCCAATCCTTGGGGGGAGTCCAAGAGACCCAGTACTTC	CASSQSLGGVQETQYF
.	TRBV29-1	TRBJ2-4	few	TGCAGCGCGCTGGCTCGATTCAGCGGAGCCAAAAACATTCAGTACTTC	CSALARFSGAKNIQYF
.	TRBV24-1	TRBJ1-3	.	TGTGCCACCAGTGATGGGGGACGGGTAGGCGGAAACACCATATATTTT	CATSDGGRVGGNTIYF
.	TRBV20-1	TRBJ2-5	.	TGCAGTGCCCAAGCACATGGTCAAACAGAGACCCAGTACTTC	CSAQAHGQTETQYF
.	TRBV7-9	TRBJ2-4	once	TGTGCCAGCATCTGGATGGGGCGCAGGGCCAAAAACATTCAGTACTTC	CASIWMGRRAKNIQYF
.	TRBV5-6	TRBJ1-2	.	TGTGCCAGCAGCCTCAGGACGGCGGGTGGAGGCTACACCTTC	CASSLRTAGGGYTF
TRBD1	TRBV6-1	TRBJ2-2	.	TGTGCCAGCAGGGGGACAGGGGGAAACACCGGGGAGCTGTTTTTT	CASRGTGGNTGELFF
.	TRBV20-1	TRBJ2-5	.	TGCAGTGCTAGAGGCTCAACTAGCATACAAGAGACCCAGTACTTC	CSARGSTSIQETQYF
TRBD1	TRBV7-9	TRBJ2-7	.	TGTGCCAGCAGCTTAGCGGGACAGGGCTACGAGCAGTACTTC	CASSLAGQGYEQYF
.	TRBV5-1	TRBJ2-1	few	TGCGCCAGCAGCTTGGGCACTTTAACCTACAATGAGCAGTTCTTC	CASSLGTLTYNEQFF
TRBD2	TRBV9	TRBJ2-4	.	TGTGCCAGCAGCGTAGATGACAGGCCGCGGGGGGAAAACATTCAGTACTTC	CASSVDDRPRGENIQYF
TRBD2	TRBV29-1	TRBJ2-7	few	TGCAGCGGGACTAGTTCCTACGAGCAGTACTTC	CSGTSSYEQYF
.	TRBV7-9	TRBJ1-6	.	TGTGCCAGCAGCTTGGGTAGTCCACCCCTCCACTTT	CASSLGSPPLHF
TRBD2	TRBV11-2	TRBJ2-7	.	TGTGCCAGCAGCTTAACCGGGGGGGCTCCATGGGAGCAGTACTTC	CASSLTGGAPWEQYF